A single sample is the source of the 18 T cell receptor beta chains below, sequenced in a study of T cell responses to AZD1222 COVID-19 vaccine. The method was immunoSEQ multiplex PCR; TCRdb's version includes in-frame clones alone and lacks a portion of them. The table lists tens of thousands of clones, approximately 85% of them singletons. This sample comprised peripheral blood, obtained on day 0 of AZD1222 vaccination. Receptors originate from an adult in good health.

This clone appeared a single time. The chain employs TRBV24-1 and TRBJ1-1, with unresolved D. The CDR3 covers 15 residues. Trimming took off 4 bases at V and 5 bases at J, with 16 bases between the two ends. Germline loops: CDR1 KGHDR, CDR2 SFDVKD. The CDR3 loop is CATSDPRAARTEAFF. In DNA, the CDR3 is TGTGCCACCAGTGACCCACGGGCTGCCAGGACTGAAGCTTTCTTT.

The chain couples TRBV7-2 to TRBJ1-4; 8 positions agree with TRBD1. CDR1 and CDR2 (germline): SGHTA, FQGNSA. Losses at the gene ends were 5 bases for V and 6 bases for J; bases not matched to a gene: 8. The CDR3 covers 15 residues. Here the CDR3 reads CASSRGQGSYEKLFF. CDR3 nucleotide sequence: TGTGCCAGCAGCAGAGGACAGGGAAGCTATGAAAAACTGTTTTTT.

The chain links TRBV10-1 to TRBJ1-1; 7 bases are a match to TRBD1. The junction had 16 bases not matched to a gene; V was cut back by 3 bases and J by 6 bases. This CDR3 is built from 17 residues. The germline V gene encodes CDR1 WNHNN and CDR2 SYGVQD (reference sequence). The CDR3 region has the DNA TGCGCCAGCAGTGACCCCGGGGCAGGGGGTTATACGGCTGAAGCTTTCTTT. Its protein is CASSDPGAGGYTAEAFF.

The chain carries TRBV19 and TRBJ1-2; D remains ambiguous. In germline, CDR1 is LNHDA, CDR2 SQIVND (reference sequence). Between the trimmed V and J ends, which lost 6 bases and 0 bases, there was a span of 8 bases. The CDR3 is 13 amino acids. The CDR3 region is CASRTTSNYGYTF. The CDR3 nucleotides read TGTGCCAGTAGAACGACGTCTAACTATGGCTACACCTTC.

The rearrangement joins TRBV6-6 to TRBJ2-1; D gene ambiguous. Germline assignment: CDR1 MNHNY and CDR2 SVGAGI (reference sequence). Trimming shortened V by 4 bases and J by 7 bases, and 8 bases separated the two germline ends. The CDR3 has 12 amino acids. The CDR3 region has the DNA TGTGCCAGCAGTTCTCCCGGGAATGAGCAGTTCTTC. Encoded protein: CASSSPGNEQFF.

The chain uses TRBV19 and TRBJ1-6, with unresolved D. Germline V gene lookup returns CDR1 LNHDA and CDR2 SQIVND (reference sequence). Trimming removed 2 bases at V and 11 bases at J, with 10 bases between. The CDR3 spans 13 residues. The CDR3 DNA is TGTGCCAGTAGTATAAGCGGGCAGACACCCCTCCACTTT. This sequence encodes CASSISGQTPLHF.

The V gene is TRBV7-8, the J gene TRBJ2-5; D may be TRBD1 or TRBD2 (5 bases each). Germline assignment: CDR1 SGHVS and CDR2 FQNEAQ. V was clipped by 3 bases and J by 2 bases, with 16 bases between them. This CDR3 comprises 16 residues. For the CDR3, the DNA is TGTGCCAGCAGCTTTTTGGGACGAGCAAAACAAGAGACCCAGTACTTC. This encodes CASSFLGRAKQETQYF.

This chain uses TRBV19 with TRBJ1-1; TRBD1 matches at 8 bases. V gave up 5 bases and J gave up 0 bases; unmatched junction bases: 2. CDR1 is LNHDA, CDR2 SQIVND, per germline (reference sequence). The CDR3 consists of 14 residues. As DNA, the CDR3 is TGTGCCAGTAGTCCGGACAGGGTGAACACTGAAGCTTTCTTT. It translates to CASSPDRVNTEAFF.

The chain joins TRBV5-1 to TRBJ2-1, with D perhaps TRBD2 (7 bases). In germline, CDR1 is SGHRS, CDR2 YFSETQ. The V and J ends lost 1 base and 0 bases respectively, with 17 bases between them. The CDR3 covers 18 residues. CDR3 protein: CASSLYAGAGSSYNEQFF. DNA for the CDR3: TGCGCCAGCAGCTTGTATGCGGGGGCCGGGAGCTCCTACAATGAGCAGTTCTTC.

DNA for the CDR3: TGTGCCAGCAGTTTATACCTAGCGGGGGCGACAGATACGCAGTATTTT. Protein: CASSLYLAGATDTQYF. The chain uses TRBV28 and TRBJ2-3; 10 bases are a match to TRBD2. The CDR3 totals 16 residues. Trimming removed 1 base from V and 3 bases from J; junction bases left unmatched: 4. Germline V gene lookup returns CDR1 MDHEN and CDR2 SYDVKM.

The rearrangement joins TRBV27 to TRBJ2-1; D not resolved. The V and J ends lost 2 bases and 7 bases respectively, with 18 bases between them. Germline CDR1 and CDR2: MNHEY and SMNVEV (reference sequence). There are 16 residues in the CDR3. The chain's CDR3 is CASSLRDSYPRNEQFF. For the CDR3, the DNA is TGTGCCAGCAGTTTACGCGATAGCTACCCTAGGAATGAGCAGTTCTTC.

This clone was picked up a small number of times. The chain is built from TRBV7-9 and TRBJ2-1; D might be TRBD2 (5 bases). The CDR3 is made up of 17 amino acids. Trimming shortened V by 6 bases and J by 5 bases, and 23 bases separated the two germline ends. The germline CDR1 and CDR2 sequences are SEHNR and FQNEAQ (reference sequence). The CDR3 sequence: CASSLKTGPKEDNEQFF. The CDR3 DNA reads as TGTGCCAGCAGTCTAAAGACGGGTCCGAAGGAGGACAATGAGCAGTTCTTC.

V and J are TRBV11-1 and TRBJ2-1, with D maybe TRBD1 (7 bases). V was pared by 0 bases and J by 8 bases, with 20 bases between. The CDR3 sequence is 17 residues long. Germline V gene sequence: CDR1 SGHAT, CDR2 FQDESV (reference sequence). The CDR3 reads CASSLALSGGRGDEQFF. DNA for the CDR3: TGTGCCAGCAGCTTAGCGCTTTCAGGGGGGCGCGGCGATGAGCAGTTCTTC.

The gene calls are TRBV7-6 and TRBJ1-4; D unresolved. Germline-derived CDR1 and CDR2 are SGHVS and FNYEAQ. This CDR3 spans 16 amino acids. Trimming stripped 1 base from V and 0 bases from J, with 9 bases between. In DNA form, the CDR3 reads TGTGCCAGCAGCTTAGGTCCCATTGCAACTAATGAAAAACTGTTTTTT. Amino acids: CASSLGPIATNEKLFF.

The rearrangement uses TRBV19 and TRBJ2-7; TRBD1 might be the D (7 bases). The CDR3 spans 13 residues. Germline CDR1 reads LNHDA; CDR2 reads SQIVND (reference sequence). V gave up 5 bases and J gave up 2 bases, with 10 bases separating them. CDR3 region: CASSPGGTYEQYF. The CDR3 nucleotides read TGTGCCAGTAGTCCAGGGGGGACCTACGAGCAGTACTTC.

The chain employs TRBV2 and TRBJ2-7, with 12 bases identical to TRBD1. V shed 2 bases and J 2 bases; nucleotides not matched to a gene: 10. CDR1 is SNHLY and CDR2 is FYNNEI in the germline V gene. The CDR3 runs 18 residues. The CDR3 reads CASSERGQGAPFTYEQYF. Here the CDR3 DNA reads TGTGCCAGCAGTGAACGGGGACAGGGGGCACCCTTTACCTACGAGCAGTACTTC.

V usage is TRBV19 and J usage is TRBJ2-7; D is perhaps TRBD1 or TRBD2 (5 bases each). Germline CDR1 and CDR2: LNHDA and SQIVND (reference sequence). Trimming shortened V by 5 bases and J by 0 bases, and 11 bases separated the two germline ends. The CDR3 runs 14 residues. CDR3 DNA: TGTGCCAGTAGTCCACGGGACGGCTCCTACGAGCAGTACTTC. Its translation is CASSPRDGSYEQYF.

J is TRBJ2-7 and V is TRBV29-1, with TRBD1 matching 8 bases. Germline trimming cut 4 bases from V and 0 bases from J; bases unmatched to any gene: 2. The CDR3 is 13 amino acids. CDR1 is SQVTM and CDR2 is ANQGSEA in the germline V gene. The CDR3 loop is CSVGQGSSYEQYF. The CDR3 region has the DNA TGCAGCGTTGGACAGGGGAGCTCCTACGAGCAGTACTTC.